This T cell receptor (beta chain) was captured in a study of Graves' ophthalmopathy and Graves' hyperthyroidism. Study summary: The collection of peripheral blood took place at initial diagnosis, before any treatment. Findings and caveats of the study: Detected in blood as well were most expanded thyroid clonotypes with frequency above 0.001.

CDR3 length: 12 residues. V lost 4 bases and J lost 6; bases outside the gene matches: 3. Germline CDR1 and CDR2: SGHRS and YFSETQ. Investigators amplified TCR beta CDR3 regions from RNA transcripts. First-round RT-PCR employed HTBI primers, with a second-round multiplex PCR after it. TCRdb called the multiplex PCR reads again in MiXCR, with one record for every CDR3 protein. The sample yields about 480,000 distinct CDR3 sequences, 13% to 15% seen once. This clonotype was picked up many times. Its target is unknown. About 10 ml of fresh blood yielded the PBMCs by density gradient. Sequenced sample: blood. The chain is built from TRBV5-1 and TRBJ2-7; 8 bases are shared with TRBD1. The clonotype was recovered from a woman in her twenties or thirties with Graves' ophthalmopathy. DNA for the CDR3: TGCGCCAGCAGCCTCCAGGGGGCCGAGCAGTACTTC. This translates into CASSLQGAEQYF.